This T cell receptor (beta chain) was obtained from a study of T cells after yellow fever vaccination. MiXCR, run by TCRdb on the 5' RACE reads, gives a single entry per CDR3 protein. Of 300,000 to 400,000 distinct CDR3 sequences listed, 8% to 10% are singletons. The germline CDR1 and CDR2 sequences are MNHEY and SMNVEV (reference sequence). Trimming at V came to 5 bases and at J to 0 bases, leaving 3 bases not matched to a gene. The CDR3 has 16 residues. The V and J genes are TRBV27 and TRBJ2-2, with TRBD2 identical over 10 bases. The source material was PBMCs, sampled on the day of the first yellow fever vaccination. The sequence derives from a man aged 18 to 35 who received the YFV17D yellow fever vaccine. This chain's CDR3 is CASSTLAGANTGELFF. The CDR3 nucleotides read TGTGCCAGCAGTACGCTAGCGGGGGCGAACACCGGGGAGCTGTTTTTT.